The clone carrying this TCR beta chain was seen at least ten times. Its antigen is unidentified. This entry is derived from a study of human T cells and chemical hapten exposure. Across the whole study: Weekly scalp doses of diphenylcyclopropenone were given to patients during the roughly 25-week study. General study results and limits: With patch test score, the counts of PT1 expanded TCRs showed a positive correlation. High-frequency TCRs, those above 1 in 1000, stayed the same after DPC sensitization.

Time point in this sample: pre-sensitization, week 0. This sample's treatment: therapeutic diphenylcyclopropenone sensitization with weekly scalp DPC. Every patch test was put on after a blood sample was taken. This CDR3 is 14 amino acids long. CDR1 is GTSNPN and CDR2 is SVGIG in the germline V gene (reference sequence). V was trimmed by 1 base and J by 0 bases, leaving 9 bases between them. In TCRdb, the RACE reads were re-called with MiXCR into one record per CDR3 protein. In the table there are under 65,000 distinct CDR3 sequences, over 8% of which are singletons. The source was whole blood, collected in connection with sensitization to the hapten diphenylcyclopropenone (DPC). This clonotype was obtained from a woman in her thirties or forties with alopecia areata. Some clones in this sample may be carry-over from other donors' samples. The chain recombines TRBV30 with TRBJ1-1; D ambiguous. The CDR3 region has the DNA TGTGCCTGGAGTGGAGGGCAGTTGAACACTGAAGCTTTCTTT. Amino acid sequence: CAWSGGQLNTEAFF.